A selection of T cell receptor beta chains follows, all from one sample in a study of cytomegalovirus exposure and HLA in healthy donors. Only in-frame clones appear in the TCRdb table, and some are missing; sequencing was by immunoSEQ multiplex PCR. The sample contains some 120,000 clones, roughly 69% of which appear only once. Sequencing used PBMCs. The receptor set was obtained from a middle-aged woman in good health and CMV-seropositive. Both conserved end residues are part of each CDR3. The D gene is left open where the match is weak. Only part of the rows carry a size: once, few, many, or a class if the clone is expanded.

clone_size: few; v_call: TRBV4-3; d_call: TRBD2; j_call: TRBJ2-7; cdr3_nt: TGCGCCAGCAGCCAAGAGGCTAGCGGGAGGTTCTACGAGCAGTACTTC; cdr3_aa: CASSQEASGRFYEQYF
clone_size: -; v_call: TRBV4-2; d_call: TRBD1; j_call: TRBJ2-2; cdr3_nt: TGTGCCAGCAGCCAACCGGACAGGGGCAAAACCGGGGAGCTGTTTTTT; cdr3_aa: CASSQPDRGKTGELFF
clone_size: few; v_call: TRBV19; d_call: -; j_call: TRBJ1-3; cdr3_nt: TGTGCCAGTAGTCTCCGCCTGGGAGAACGGGCGAGCTCTGGAAACACCATATATTTT; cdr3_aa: CASSLRLGERASSGNTIYF
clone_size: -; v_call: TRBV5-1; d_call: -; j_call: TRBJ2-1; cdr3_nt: TGCGCCAGCAGCTTAGAGAGCTCCTACAATGAGCAGTTCTTC; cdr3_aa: CASSLESSYNEQFF
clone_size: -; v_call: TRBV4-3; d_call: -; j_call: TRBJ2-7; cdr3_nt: TGCGCCAGCAGCCAAGAGGGTCACAGCTACTACGAGCAGTACTTC; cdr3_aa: CASSQEGHSYYEQYF
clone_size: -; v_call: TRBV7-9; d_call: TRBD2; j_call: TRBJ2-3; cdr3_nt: TGTGCCAGCAGTCTAGCGGCCCGCACAGATACGCAGTATTTT; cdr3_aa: CASSLAARTDTQYF
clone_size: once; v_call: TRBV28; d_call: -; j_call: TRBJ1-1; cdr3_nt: TGTGCCAGCAGCCCTCCCACAAAGATACGTGAAGCTTTCTTT; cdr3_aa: CASSPPTKIREAFF
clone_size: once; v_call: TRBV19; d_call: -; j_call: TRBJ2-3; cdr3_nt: TGTGCCAGTAGTATGGGCGCTGCTTTCGGCACAGATACGCAGTATTTT; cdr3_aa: CASSMGAAFGTDTQYF
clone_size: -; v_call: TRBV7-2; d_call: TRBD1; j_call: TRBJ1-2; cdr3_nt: TGTGCCAGCAGCGCCCCAGGGGGCGGCTATGGCTACACCTTC; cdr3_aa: CASSAPGGGYGYTF
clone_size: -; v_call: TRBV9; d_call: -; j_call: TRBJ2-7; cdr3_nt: TGTGCCAGCAGCGTAGACGAGGTGAACTACGAGCAGTACTTC; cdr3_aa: CASSVDEVNYEQYF
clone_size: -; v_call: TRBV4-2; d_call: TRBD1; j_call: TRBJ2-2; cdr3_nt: TGTGCCAGCAGCCATTATGGGACAGGGGGCAGCGCCGGGGAGCTGTTTTTT; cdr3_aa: CASSHYGTGGSAGELFF
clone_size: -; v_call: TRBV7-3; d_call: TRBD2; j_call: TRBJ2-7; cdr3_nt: TGTGCCAGCAGCCCTTCCGGGACTAGCGGCCCCAGGCGGGCCGAGCAGTACTTC; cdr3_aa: CASSPSGTSGPRRAEQYF
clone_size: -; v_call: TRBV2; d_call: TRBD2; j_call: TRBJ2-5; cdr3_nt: TGTGCCAGCAGTGTCGGGGGAGGGCGGGTAGGGACCCAGTACTTC; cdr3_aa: CASSVGGGRVGTQYF
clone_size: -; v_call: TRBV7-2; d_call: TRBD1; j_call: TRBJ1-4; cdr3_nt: TGTGCCAGCAGCTTCCGGACAGGAAACTCTGAAAAACTGTTTTTT; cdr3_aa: CASSFRTGNSEKLFF
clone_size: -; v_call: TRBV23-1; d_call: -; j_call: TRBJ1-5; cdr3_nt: TGCGCCAGCAGTCAAGCATTTTCTGTCGGGAGGCCGAGCAATCAGCCCCAGCATTTT; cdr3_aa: CASSQAFSVGRPSNQPQHF
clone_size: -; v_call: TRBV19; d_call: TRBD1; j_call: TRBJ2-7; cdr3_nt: TGTGCCAGTAGTATTCTTCCAGGACAGGGGTACGAGCAGTACTTC; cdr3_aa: CASSILPGQGYEQYF
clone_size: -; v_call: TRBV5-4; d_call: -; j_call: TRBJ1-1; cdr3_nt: TGTGCCAGCAGCTTGGTTGGGCCCACTGAAGCTTTCTTT; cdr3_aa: CASSLVGPTEAFF
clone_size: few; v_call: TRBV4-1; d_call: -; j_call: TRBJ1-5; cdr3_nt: TGCGCCAGCAGCCAAGAATCAGGGTATAGCAATCAGCCCCAGCATTTT; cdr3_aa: CASSQESGYSNQPQHF
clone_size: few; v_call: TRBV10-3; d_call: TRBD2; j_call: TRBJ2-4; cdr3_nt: TGTGCCCCGCGGACTAGCGGCACCCTAGCCAAAAACATTCAGTACTTC; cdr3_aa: CAPRTSGTLAKNIQYF
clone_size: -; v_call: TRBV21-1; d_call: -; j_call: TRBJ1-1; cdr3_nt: TGTGCCAGCAGCAAAGTAAAAAACCTTGGCAGGAAACTTATGAACACTGAAGCTTTCTTT; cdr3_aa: CASSKVKNLGRKLMNTEAFF
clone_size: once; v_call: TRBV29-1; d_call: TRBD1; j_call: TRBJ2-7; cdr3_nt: TGCAGCGTCCTTGACAGGGGACGTCCCTACGAGCAGTACTTC; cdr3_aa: CSVLDRGRPYEQYF
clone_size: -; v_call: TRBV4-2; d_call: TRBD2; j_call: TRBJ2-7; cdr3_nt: TGTGCCAGCAGCCAACCGCAGGCGGGAGCCTACGAGCAGTACTTC; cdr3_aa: CASSQPQAGAYEQYF
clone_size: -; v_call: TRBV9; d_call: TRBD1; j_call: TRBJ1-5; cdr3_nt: TGTGCCAGCAGCCCCGGACAGGGTGGAACTCAGCCCCAGCATTTT; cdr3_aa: CASSPGQGGTQPQHF
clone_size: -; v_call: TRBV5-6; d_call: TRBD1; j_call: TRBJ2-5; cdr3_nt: TGTGCCAGCACCTGGGGACAGGGGATAGAGACCCAGTACTTC; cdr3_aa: CASTWGQGIETQYF
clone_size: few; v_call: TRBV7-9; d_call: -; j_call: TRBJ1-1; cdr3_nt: TGTGCCAGCAGCTTAGAAGCGGCCTCGGAGTTCTTT; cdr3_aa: CASSLEAASEFF
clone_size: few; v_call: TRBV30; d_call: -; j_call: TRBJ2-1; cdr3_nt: TGTGCCTGGAGTGACCCATTTGGGGGTTATCGGGAGAATTCCTACAATGAGCAGTTCTTC; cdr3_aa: CAWSDPFGGYRENSYNEQFF
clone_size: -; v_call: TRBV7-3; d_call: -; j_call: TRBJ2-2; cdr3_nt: TGTGCCAGCAGCTTAACGATGACAGGCACCGGGGAGCTGTTTTTT; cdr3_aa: CASSLTMTGTGELFF
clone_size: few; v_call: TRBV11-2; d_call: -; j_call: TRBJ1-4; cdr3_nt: TGTGCCAGCAGCTATGGTACTACTGCCACTAATGAAAAACTGTTTTTT; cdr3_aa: CASSYGTTATNEKLFF
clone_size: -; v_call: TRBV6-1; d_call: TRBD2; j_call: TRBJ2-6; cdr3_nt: TGTGCCAGTGGAGCGGGAGCCTCTGGGGCCAACGTCCTGACTTTC; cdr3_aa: CASGAGASGANVLTF
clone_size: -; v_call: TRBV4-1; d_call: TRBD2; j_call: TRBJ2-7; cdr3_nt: TGCGCCAGCAGCCCTCATGGACTAGCGCAAGCCTACGAGCAGTACTTC; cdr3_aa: CASSPHGLAQAYEQYF
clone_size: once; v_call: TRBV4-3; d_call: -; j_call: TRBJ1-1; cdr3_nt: TGCGCCAGCAGCCAAGTGGGACACGGCCCTGAAGCTTTCTTT; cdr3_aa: CASSQVGHGPEAFF
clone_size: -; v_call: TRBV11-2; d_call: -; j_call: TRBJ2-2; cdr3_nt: TGTGCCAGCAGCTTAGGAGGCAGGGGGGCCACCGGGGAGCTGTTTTTT; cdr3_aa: CASSLGGRGATGELFF
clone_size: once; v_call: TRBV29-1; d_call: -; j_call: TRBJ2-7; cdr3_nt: TGCAGCGTTGGAGCTGTTCCCTACGAGCAGTACTTC; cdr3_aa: CSVGAVPYEQYF
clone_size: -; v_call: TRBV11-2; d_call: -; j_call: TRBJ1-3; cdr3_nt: TGTGCCAGCAGCTTAGATCACTCTGGAAACACCATATATTTT; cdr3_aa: CASSLDHSGNTIYF
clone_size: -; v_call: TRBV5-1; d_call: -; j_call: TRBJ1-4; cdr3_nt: TGCGCCAGCAGCTTCAGCTATGGCAGGGGTAGTGAAAAACTGTTTTTT; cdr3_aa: CASSFSYGRGSEKLFF
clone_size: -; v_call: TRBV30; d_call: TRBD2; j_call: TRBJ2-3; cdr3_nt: TGTGCCTGGAGTGTACGACGTACTAGCGGGAGGGCAGATACGCAGTATTTT; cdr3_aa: CAWSVRRTSGRADTQYF
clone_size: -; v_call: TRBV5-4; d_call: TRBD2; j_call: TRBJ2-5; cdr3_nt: TGTGCCAGCAGCTTGGAAGGCGGGAGGGGAAAGACCCAGTACTTC; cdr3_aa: CASSLEGGRGKTQYF
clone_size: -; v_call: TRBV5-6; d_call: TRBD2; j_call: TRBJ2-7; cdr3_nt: TGTGCCAGCAGCCTTACTAGCGCGACGATTTACGAGCAGTACTTC; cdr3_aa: CASSLTSATIYEQYF
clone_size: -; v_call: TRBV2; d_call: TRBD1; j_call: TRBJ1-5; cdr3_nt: TGTGCCAGCAGTCCCTCCGGGACAGTGATAATCAATGGCAATCAGCCCCAGCATTTT; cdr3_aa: CASSPSGTVIINGNQPQHF
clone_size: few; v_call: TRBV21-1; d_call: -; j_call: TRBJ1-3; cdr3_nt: TGTGCAGCTCCCCGTCTTAGGGACAGCTACTCTGGAAACACCATATATTTT; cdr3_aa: CAAPRLRDSYSGNTIYF
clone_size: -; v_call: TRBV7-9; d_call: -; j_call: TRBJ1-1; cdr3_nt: TGTGCCAGCAGCTTATCACAGGCTACCACTGAAGCTTTCTTT; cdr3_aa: CASSLSQATTEAFF
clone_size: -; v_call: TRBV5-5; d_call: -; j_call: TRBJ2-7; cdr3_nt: TGTGCCAGCAGCTCGCAGGGCAGTTTCTCCTACGAGCAGTACTTC; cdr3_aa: CASSSQGSFSYEQYF
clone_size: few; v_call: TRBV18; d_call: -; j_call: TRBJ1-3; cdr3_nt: TGTGCCAGCTCACCAAGGGGAACTGGAAACACCATATATTTT; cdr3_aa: CASSPRGTGNTIYF
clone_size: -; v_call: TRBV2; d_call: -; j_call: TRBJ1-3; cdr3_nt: TGTGCCAGCAGACGGGACACTGGAAACACCATATATTTT; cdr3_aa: CASRRDTGNTIYF
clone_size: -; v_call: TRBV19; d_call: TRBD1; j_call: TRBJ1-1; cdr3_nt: TGTGCCAGTAGCCTCCCAGGGGGGCGATTTGTGGACACTGAAGCTTTCTTT; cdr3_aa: CASSLPGGRFVDTEAFF
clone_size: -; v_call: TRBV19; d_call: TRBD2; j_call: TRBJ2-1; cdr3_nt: TGTGCCAGTAGTATAGCTGTGCTAGCGGGACTTGCCTACAATGAGCAGTTCTTC; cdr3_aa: CASSIAVLAGLAYNEQFF
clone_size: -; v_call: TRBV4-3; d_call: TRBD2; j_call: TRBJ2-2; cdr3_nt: TGCGCCAGCAGCCCCCGCGCCAGCGGGATGATCACCGGGGAGCTGTTTTTT; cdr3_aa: CASSPRASGMITGELFF
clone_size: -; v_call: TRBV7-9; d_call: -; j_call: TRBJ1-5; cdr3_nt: TGTGCCAGCAGCTTAGGAGGGGGACAGCCCCAGCATTTT; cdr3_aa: CASSLGGGQPQHF
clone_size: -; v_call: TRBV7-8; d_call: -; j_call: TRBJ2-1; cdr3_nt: TGTGCCAGCAGTTCCCAGTCAGAGGTGAGCGGTGAGCAGTTCTTC; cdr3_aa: CASSSQSEVSGEQFF
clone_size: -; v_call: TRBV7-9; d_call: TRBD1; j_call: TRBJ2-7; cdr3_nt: TGTGCCAGCAGCCCAATAAGGGGGGACAGGGAGTACGAGCAGTACTTC; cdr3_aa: CASSPIRGDREYEQYF
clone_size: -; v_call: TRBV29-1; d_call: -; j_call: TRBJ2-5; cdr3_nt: TGCAGCGTTGACGCTGCGGGGCTCCAAGAGACCCAGTACTTC; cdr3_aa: CSVDAAGLQETQYF
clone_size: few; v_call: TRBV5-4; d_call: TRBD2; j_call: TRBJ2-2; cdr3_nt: TGTGCCAGCAGCTTGGTTAGCGGGATGAACACCGGGGAGCTGTTTTTT; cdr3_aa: CASSLVSGMNTGELFF
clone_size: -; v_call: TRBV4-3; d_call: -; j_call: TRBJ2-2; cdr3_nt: TGCGCCAGCAGCCAAGATCCTAGGGGGAGTCCTTTGGACACCGGGGAGCTGTTTTTT; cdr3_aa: CASSQDPRGSPLDTGELFF
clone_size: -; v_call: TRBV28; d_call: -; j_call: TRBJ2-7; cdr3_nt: TGTGCCAGCAGTTTTTGGGCCAGTCGTGGGCAGTACTTC; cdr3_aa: CASSFWASRGQYF
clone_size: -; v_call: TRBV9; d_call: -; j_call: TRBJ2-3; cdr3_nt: TGTGCCAGCAGCGTAGACGGGAGTTCGACAGATACGCAGTATTTT; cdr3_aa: CASSVDGSSTDTQYF
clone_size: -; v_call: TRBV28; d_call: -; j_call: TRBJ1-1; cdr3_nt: TGTGCCAGCAGCCATTGGGGTAGGGGAGGTAGGGCTGAAGCTTTCTTT; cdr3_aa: CASSHWGRGGRAEAFF
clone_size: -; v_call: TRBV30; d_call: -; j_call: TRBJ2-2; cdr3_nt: TGTGCCTGGATACCTAGTCCCAGGGAGCTGTTTTTT; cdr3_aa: CAWIPSPRELFF
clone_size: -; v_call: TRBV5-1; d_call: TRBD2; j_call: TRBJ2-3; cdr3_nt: TGCGCCAGCAGCTTGGTCAGCGGGGATAGCACAGATACGCAGTATTTT; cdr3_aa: CASSLVSGDSTDTQYF
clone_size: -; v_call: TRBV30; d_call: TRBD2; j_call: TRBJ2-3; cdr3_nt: TGTGCCTGGAGTGTACTAGCGACGAGCACAGATACGCAGTATTTT; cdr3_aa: CAWSVLATSTDTQYF